Below, 14 T cell receptor beta chains from the same sample are listed, as sequenced in a study of blood T cell repertoires in COVID-19. TCRdb keeps only in-frame clones here, not all; method: immunoSEQ multiplex PCR. The sample comprises a few hundred thousand clones, 70% to 90% of which are singletons, and about 6% rests with the top ten. The sample consisted of PBMCs or T cells enriched from blood (not recorded which). The source is a young woman who had recovered from COVID-19.

The DNA for the CDR3 is TGCGCCAGCAAGGGAGGGACGAACACTGAAGCTTTCTTT. It is translated as CASKGGTNTEAFF. V usage is TRBV5-1 and J usage is TRBJ1-1; tentatively, D is TRBD1 (5 bases). V was pared by 6 bases and J by 1 base, with 10 bases between. In germline, CDR1 is SGHRS, CDR2 YFSETQ. The CDR3 is 13 residues long.

The V gene is TRBV19, the J gene TRBJ1-6; the match to TRBD1 covers 11 bases. The CDR3 runs to 15 residues. V gave up 7 bases and J gave up 9 bases; unmatched junction bases: 8. Per the germline V gene, CDR1 is LNHDA and CDR2 is SQIVND (reference sequence). The CDR3 DNA follows: TGTGCCAGTACTCGTAGGGACAGGGGGGTTTCACCCCTCCACTTT. Translation gives CASTRRDRGVSPLHF.

The chain carries TRBV30 and TRBJ1-4; 7 bases line up with TRBD1. The germline gives CDR1 GTSNPN, CDR2 SVGIG (reference sequence). This CDR3 is 13 amino acids long. After removal of 1 base from V and 8 bases from J, the junction contained 4 bases not matched to a gene. CDR3 in DNA: TGTGCCTGGAGTGGACAGGGCCAGGAAAAACTGTTTTTT. Translating it yields CAWSGQGQEKLFF.

The V gene is TRBV7-2, the J gene TRBJ2-1; maybe TRBD2 (5 bases). Per germline, CDR1 SGHTA and CDR2 FQGNSA. The CDR3 has 16 amino acids. Trimming pared 1 base from V and 8 bases from J, leaving 18 bases between. The CDR3 region is CASSLGASYRTYEQFF. As DNA, the CDR3 is TGTGCCAGCAGCTTAGGCGCTAGCTACCGTACCTATGAGCAGTTCTTC.

The CDR3 sequence: CASSLNRGPSGNTIYF. CDR3 DNA: TGTGCCAGCAGCTTAAACAGGGGCCCCTCTGGAAACACCATATATTTT. V and J are TRBV7-2 and TRBJ1-3; 7 positions match TRBD1. The CDR3 totals 16 residues. Germline V lookup: CDR1 SGHTA, CDR2 FQGNSA. Trimming took 2 bases from V and 0 from J; bases not matched to a gene: 4.

The V call is TRBV7-2, the J call TRBJ1-3; tentatively, D is TRBD1 (6 bases). Germline V gene lookup returns CDR1 SGHTA and CDR2 FQGNSA. This CDR3 has 19 residues. V lost 1 base, J lost 0 bases, and 19 bases lay in between. The CDR3 coding sequence is TGTGCCAGCAGCTTAGTTCCCGCCCTGACAGGCGCCTCTGGAAACACCATATATTTT. Amino acid sequence: CASSLVPALTGASGNTIYF. Full variable domain (outside the CDR3, taken from reference TRBV7-2 and TRBJ1-3): GAGVSQSPSNKVTEKGKDVELRCDPISGHTALYWYRQSLGQGLEFLIYFQGNSAPDKSGLPSDRFSAERTGGSVSTLTIQRTQQEDSAVYLCASSLVPALTGASGNTIYFGEGSWLTVV.

The chain has TRBV29-1 and TRBJ1-1; perhaps TRBD1 as D (5 bases). V was pared by 2 bases and J by 1 base, with 8 bases between. Germline V gives CDR1 SQVTM, CDR2 ANQGSEA. CDR3 length: 13 amino acids. In DNA, the CDR3 is TGCAGCGTTGAACAGGGCGGGAACACTGAAGCTTTCTTT. Translation gives CSVEQGGNTEAFF. Complete variable domain (other parts from reference TRBV29-1 and TRBJ1-1): SAVISQKPSRDICQRGTSLTIQCQVDSQVTMMFWYRQQPGQSLTLIATANQGSEATYESGFVIDKFPISRPNLTFSTLTVSNMSPEDSSIYLCSVEQGGNTEAFFGQGTRLTVV.

This chain connects TRBV6-5 to TRBJ1-6; TRBD1 matches at 10 bases. This CDR3 contains 15 residues. CDR1 is MNHEY and CDR2 is SVGAGI in the germline V gene. Losses at the gene ends were 8 bases for V and 9 bases for J; bases not matched to a gene: 10. The CDR3 loop reads CASGNRDRGGSPLHF. As DNA, the CDR3 is TGTGCCAGCGGAAACCGGGACAGGGGTGGTTCACCCCTCCACTTT.

V usage is TRBV6-2 or TRBV6-3 and J usage is TRBJ1-5, with TRBD1 matching over 8 bases. Trimming cost V 2 bases and J 4 bases; bases outside gene matches: 7. Germline V lookup: CDR1 MNHEY, CDR2 SVGEGT. This CDR3 spans 16 amino acids. The CDR3 sequence is CASSYVGTGGNQPQHF. Written as DNA, the CDR3 is TGTGCCAGCAGTTACGTTGGGACAGGAGGAAATCAGCCCCAGCATTTT.

This clone showed up just a few times. J is TRBJ1-2 and V is TRBV4-3; no clear D. Germline loops: CDR1 LGHNA, CDR2 YSLEER. The CDR3 is 14 amino acids. Trimming cost V 0 bases and J 3 bases, with 8 bases left between them. CDR3 sequence: CASSQDFFDYGYTF. Written as DNA, the CDR3 is TGCGCCAGCAGCCAAGATTTCTTCGACTATGGCTACACCTTC.

This clone occurred once. Here the CDR3 DNA reads TGTGCCAGCAGCTTTTCCGGGACAGCGGGCAATCAGCCCCAGCATTTT. Translation: CASSFSGTAGNQPQHF. This rearrangement joins TRBV5-6 to TRBJ1-5, with 7 positions matching TRBD1. V shed 2 bases, J shed 2 bases, and the junction held 7 bases outside the gene matches. Germline values: CDR1 SGHDT, CDR2 YYEEEE. The CDR3 is 16 amino acids.

The rearrangement uses TRBV2 and TRBJ1-4; D is possibly TRBD1 (5 bases). CDR1 and CDR2 (germline): SNHLY, FYNNEI. V was clipped by 3 bases and J by 2 bases, with 7 bases between them. The CDR3 is 14 residues long. CDR3 protein: CASSDRVTNEKLFF. The CDR3 bases are TGTGCCAGCAGTGACAGGGTCACTAATGAAAAACTGTTTTTT.

V and J are TRBV4-1 and TRBJ1-6, with D possibly TRBD1 on 6 matching bases. The CDR3 contains 15 residues. V gave up 1 base and J gave up 9 bases, with 13 bases separating them. Per the germline V gene, CDR1 is MGHRA and CDR2 is YSYEKL. The CDR3: CASSQAVGALSPLHF. The CDR3 coding sequence is TGCGCCAGCAGCCAAGCGGTGGGGGCGCTTTCACCCCTCCACTTT.

This chain joins TRBV6-5 and TRBJ2-2; D is perhaps TRBD1 (5 bases). Between the trimmed V and J ends, which lost 4 bases and 6 bases, there was a span of 9 bases. The CDR3 extends over 13 amino acids. In germline, CDR1 is MNHEY, CDR2 SVGAGI. CDR3 residues: CASSFQGAGELFF. Written as DNA, the CDR3 is TGTGCCAGCAGTTTCCAGGGTGCCGGGGAGCTGTTTTTT.